The 24 T cell receptor beta chains below were found in one sample sequenced in a study of blood T cell repertoires in COVID-19. Sequencing used immunoSEQ multiplex PCR; TCRdb keeps in-frame clones, though not all of them. The repertoire has 200,000 to 250,000 clones, approximately 82% of them found once; the top ten carry about 13%. Sequenced input: peripheral blood. The receptors derive from a human donor in a cohort sampled during active COVID-19.

The chain recombines TRBV4-1 with TRBJ1-4, with D uncertain. The CDR3 totals 13 residues. CDR1 and CDR2 (germline): MGHRA, YSYEKL. Deletions cut 4 bases from V and 7 bases from J, with 10 bases between. The CDR3 DNA reads as TGCGCCAGCAGCCTCGCCGCGGGTGAAAAACTGTTTTTT. Translated: CASSLAAGEKLFF.

This clone was counted between two and nine times. The rearrangement links TRBV19 to TRBJ1-1, with 9 bases aligning to TRBD1. The V gene end was trimmed by 6 bases and the J gene end by 0 bases; junction bases not matched to a gene: 14. The CDR3 has 18 residues. Germline V gene lookup returns CDR1 LNHDA and CDR2 SQIVND (reference sequence). CDR3 protein: CASSYMTDRGLMNTEAFF. CDR3 coding DNA: TGTGCCAGTAGCTATATGACGGACAGGGGCCTCATGAACACTGAAGCTTTCTTT.

The chain couples TRBV12-3 or TRBV12-4 to TRBJ2-7, with D tentatively TRBD1 (5 bases). With 1 base removed from V and 7 bases from J, the gap between germline ends came to 11 bases. This CDR3 has 13 amino acids. The CDR3 bases are TGTGCCAGCAGTTTAGAGGGGCTGGGAGAGCAGTACTTC. Translation gives CASSLEGLGEQYF.

The gene calls are TRBV5-1 and TRBJ2-1; D might be TRBD1 (6 bases). The CDR3 totals 15 residues. V lost 1 base to trimming and J lost 3 bases, with 11 bases between them. Germline lookup yields CDR1 SGHRS and CDR2 YFSETQ. CDR3 sequence: CASSLLGQSYNEQFF. DNA of the CDR3: TGCGCCAGCAGCTTGCTAGGACAGAGCTACAATGAGCAGTTCTTC.

This clone was seen a single time. This chain links TRBV28 with TRBJ2-1, with 9 bases matching TRBD2. The germline CDR1 and CDR2 sequences are MDHEN and SYDVKM. After removal of 9 bases from V and 5 bases from J, the junction contained 14 bases not matched to a gene. The CDR3 has 16 amino acids. The DNA of the CDR3 is TGTGCCAGTGCGGGGGGGTTGAGCGGGAGGAACAATGAGCAGTTCTTC. It encodes CASAGGLSGRNNEQFF.

CDR3 sequence: CASSYKVGTSLYNEQFF. The DNA of the CDR3 is TGTGCCAGCAGTTATAAGGTTGGGACTAGTCTGTACAATGAGCAGTTCTTC. The rearrangement links TRBV7-2 to TRBJ2-1; 8 positions match TRBD2. The CDR3 loop spans 17 amino acids. Germline V gives CDR1 SGHTA, CDR2 FQGNSA. With V trimmed by 6 bases and J by 4 bases, 14 bases remained unmatched.

The chain links TRBV20-1 to TRBJ2-6, with 9 bases lining up with TRBD1. The CDR3 has 15 amino acids. Germline assignment: CDR1 DFQATT and CDR2 SNEGSKA (reference sequence). J gave up 6 bases and V 5 bases, and 8 bases lay outside the gene matches. The CDR3 DNA sequence: TGCAGTGCTGGTGGACAGGGGCGCCAGGCCAACGTCCTGACTTTC. Translated: CSAGGQGRQANVLTF.

The V and J genes are TRBV2 and TRBJ2-7; 8 bases fit TRBD2. V shed 5 bases, J shed 1 base, and the junction held 7 bases outside the gene matches. In germline, CDR1 is SNHLY, CDR2 FYNNEI. The CDR3 totals 15 residues. CDR3 in amino acids: CASSSSGRLSYEQYF. The CDR3 DNA reads as TGTGCCAGCAGTTCTAGCGGGCGCCTGTCCTACGAGCAGTACTTC.

This sequence joins TRBV28 and TRBJ2-5, with 9 nucleotides matching TRBD1. The CDR3 is 17 amino acids. Germline V gives CDR1 MDHEN, CDR2 SYDVKM. The trim removed 6 bases at V and 3 bases at J, leaving 14 bases unmatched. CDR3 in amino acids: CASSWDRVNDPKETQYF. The CDR3 DNA follows: TGTGCCAGCAGCTGGGACAGGGTAAACGACCCCAAAGAGACCCAGTACTTC.

This sequence joins TRBV3-1 (or the pseudogene TRBV3-2) and TRBJ1-4; D is ambiguous. Germline V gene data show CDR1 as LGHDT and CDR2 as YNNKEL (reference sequence). V lost 0 bases, J lost 6 bases, and 20 bases lay in between. The CDR3 extends over 18 amino acids. The DNA for the CDR3 is TGTGCCAGCAGCCAAGAATTTTACGGAGAACAAGCCTATGAAAAACTGTTTTTT. It codes for CASSQEFYGEQAYEKLFF.

This sequence joins TRBV20-1 and TRBJ1-6; maybe TRBD1 (6 bases). The ends were cut back, 3 bases at V and 9 bases at J, with 21 bases in the middle. This CDR3 region has 16 residues. The germline CDR1 and CDR2 sequences are DFQATT and SNEGSKA (reference sequence). The CDR3 loop reads CSASSSGDKGSSPLHF. In nucleotides, the CDR3 is TGCAGTGCTAGTTCAAGCGGGGACAAAGGCTCTTCACCCCTCCACTTT.

The chain uses TRBV3-1 (or the pseudogene TRBV3-2) and TRBJ2-7, with 13 bases identical to TRBD2. Germline-derived CDR1 and CDR2 are LGHDT and YNNKEL (reference sequence). The CDR3 runs to 18 residues. V lost 8 bases to trimming and J lost 3 bases; unmatched junction nucleotides: 16. DNA of the CDR3: TGTGCCAGCGGCCTTGCCGGGACTAGCGGGACTGGGGGCTACGAGCAGTACTTC. Amino acids: CASGLAGTSGTGGYEQYF.

The chain couples TRBV28 to TRBJ2-1; a possible D gene is TRBD2 (5 bases). V was clipped by 4 bases and J by 7 bases, with 20 bases between them. CDR1 and CDR2 (germline): MDHEN, SYDVKM. The CDR3 is made up of 16 amino acids. The CDR3 nucleotides are TGTGCCAGCAGTTCCCCGGCGGTCTTTGGGGAGAATGAGCAGTTCTTC. Amino acid sequence: CASSSPAVFGENEQFF. Full variable domain (outside the CDR3, taken from reference TRBV28 and TRBJ2-1): DVKVTQSSRYLVKRTGEKVFLECVQDMDHENMFWYRQDPGLGLRLIYFSYDVKMKEKGDIPEGYSVSREKKERFSLILESASTNQTSMYLCASSSPAVFGENEQFFGPGTRLTVL.

This clone was found a few times. The chain has TRBV5-8 and TRBJ2-5, with D possibly matching TRBD2 (7 bases). Trimming took 2 bases from V and 1 from J, leaving 15 bases between them. Germline CDR1 SGHTS, CDR2 YDEGEE. The CDR3 extends over 16 amino acids. CDR3 loop: CASSFTRGGFQETQYF. The CDR3 nucleotides are TGTGCCAGCAGCTTCACCAGGGGAGGGTTCCAAGAGACCCAGTACTTC.

The V call is TRBV18, the J call TRBJ2-1, with 7 bases lining up with TRBD1. J was trimmed by 0 bases and V by 3 bases; bases with no gene match: 5. This CDR3 region has 16 residues. The germline gives CDR1 KGHSH, CDR2 LQKENI. CDR3 amino acids: CASSPGQASSYNEQFF. The CDR3 DNA reads as TGTGCCAGCTCACCTGGACAGGCGAGCTCCTACAATGAGCAGTTCTTC.

The sample holds a few counts of this clone. V gene TRBV21-1 combines with J gene TRBJ2-7; TRBD1, the table's D call, was not compared with the DNA. TRBV21-1 is labeled a pseudogene. The CDR3 loop spans 16 amino acids. The chain's CDR3 is CASSKARTGANYEQYF. CDR3 sequence (DNA): TGTGCCAGCAGCAAGGCCCGGACAGGAGCGAACTACGAGCAGTACTTC.

J is TRBJ2-1 and V is TRBV4-2; tentative D call: TRBD2 (6 bases). The CDR3 sequence is 14 residues long. Trimming removed 3 bases at V and 4 bases at J, with 10 bases between. Per the germline V gene, CDR1 is LGHNA and CDR2 is YNFKEQ. CDR3 sequence (DNA): TGTGCCAGCAGCCAGGCGGGAAGGTACAATGAGCAGTTCTTC. This codes for CASSQAGRYNEQFF.

The V call is TRBV6-5, the J call TRBJ1-5, with 8 bases matching TRBD1. V lost 5 bases and J lost 4; bases outside the gene matches: 4. Germline loops: CDR1 MNHEY, CDR2 SVGAGI. This CDR3 has 14 residues. DNA for the CDR3: TGTGCCAGCAGTCCTCGACAGGGGAATCAGCCCCAGCATTTT. The encoded protein is CASSPRQGNQPQHF.

The rearrangement joins TRBV28 to TRBJ2-1; perhaps TRBD1 as D (6 bases). The CDR3 length is 16 residues. CDR1 and CDR2 (germline): MDHEN, SYDVKM. V dropped 5 bases and J dropped 3 bases, with 17 bases sitting between them. Written as DNA, the CDR3 is TGTGCCAGCAGTCTACCGTTGAGGGGGAGCTACAATGAGCAGTTCTTC. It specifies CASSLPLRGSYNEQFF.

The V gene is TRBV3-1 (or the pseudogene TRBV3-2), the J gene TRBJ2-1; possibly TRBD1 for D (5 bases). This CDR3 is 14 amino acids long. Germline lookup yields CDR1 LGHDT and CDR2 YNNKEL (reference sequence). V dropped 7 bases and J dropped 2 bases, with 12 bases sitting between them. Written as DNA, the CDR3 is TGTGCCAGCACCTTCGGACAAACCTACAATGAGCAGTTCTTC. Translation gives CASTFGQTYNEQFF.

The J gene is TRBJ1-1, the V gene TRBV19, with D hard to call. This CDR3 contains 15 residues. With 1 base removed from V and 1 base from J, the gap between germline ends came to 10 bases. Germline CDR1 LNHDA, CDR2 SQIVND (reference sequence). CDR3 nucleotide sequence: TGTGCCAGTAGTATAGCCCAGGCTGGGAACACTGAAGCTTTCTTT. Protein: CASSIAQAGNTEAFF.

This clone was picked up one time. The chain joins TRBV23-1 to TRBJ2-1, with D possibly being TRBD2 (6 bases). TRBV23-1 is assigned to the ORF class and has an uncertain function. V was cut by 0 bases and J by 5 bases, with 11 bases left in between. This CDR3 spans 15 amino acids. In nucleotides, the CDR3 is TGCGCCAGCAGTCAATCAAGCGGGCCCAACAATGAGCAGTTCTTC. Translation: CASSQSSGPNNEQFF.

This clone was seen once. The chain has TRBV29-1 and TRBJ1-5, with 11 bases that match TRBD1. The V and J ends lost 5 bases and 1 base, in that order; junction bases with no gene match: 7. Germline V lookup: CDR1 SQVTM, CDR2 ANQGSEA. The CDR3 is 16 residues long. CDR3 region: CSVRVGQGGSNQPQHF. Written as DNA, the CDR3 is TGCAGCGTTAGAGTGGGACAGGGGGGAAGCAATCAGCCCCAGCATTTT.

CDR3 bases: TGTGCCAGCAGCAGGGACAGGCGGACGATGAACACTGAAGCTTTCTTT. It codes for CASSRDRRTMNTEAFF. V gene TRBV28 combines with J gene TRBJ1-1; 8 bases match TRBD1. The CDR3 is 16 residues long. Germline CDR1 and CDR2: MDHEN and SYDVKM. V lost 6 bases and J lost 0; bases outside the gene matches: 9.